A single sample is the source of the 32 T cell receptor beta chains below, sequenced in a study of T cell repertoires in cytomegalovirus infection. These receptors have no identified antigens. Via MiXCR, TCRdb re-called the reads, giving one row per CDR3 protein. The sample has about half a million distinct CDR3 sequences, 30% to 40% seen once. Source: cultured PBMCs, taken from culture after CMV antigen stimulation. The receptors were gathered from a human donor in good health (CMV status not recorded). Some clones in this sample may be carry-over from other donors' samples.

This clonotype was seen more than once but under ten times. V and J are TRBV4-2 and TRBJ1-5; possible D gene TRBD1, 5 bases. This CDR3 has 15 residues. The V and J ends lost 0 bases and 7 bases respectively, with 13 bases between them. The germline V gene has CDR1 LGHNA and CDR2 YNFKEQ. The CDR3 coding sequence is TGTGCCAGCAGCCAAGATATCGGGGGGGAACAGCCCCAGCATTTT. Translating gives CASSQDIGGEQPQHF.

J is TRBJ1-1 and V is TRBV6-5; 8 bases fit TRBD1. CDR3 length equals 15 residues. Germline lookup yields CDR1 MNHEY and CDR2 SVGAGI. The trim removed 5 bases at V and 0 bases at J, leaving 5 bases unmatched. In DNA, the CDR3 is TGTGCCAGCAGTCCGCAGGGGGCCATGAACACTGAAGCTTTCTTT. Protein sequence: CASSPQGAMNTEAFF.

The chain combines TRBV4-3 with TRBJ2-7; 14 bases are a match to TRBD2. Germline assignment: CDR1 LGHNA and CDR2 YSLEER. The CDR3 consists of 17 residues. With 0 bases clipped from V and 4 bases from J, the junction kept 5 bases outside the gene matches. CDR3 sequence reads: CASSQDTGLAGVYEQYF. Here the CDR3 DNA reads TGCGCCAGCAGCCAAGATACGGGACTAGCGGGAGTTTACGAGCAGTACTTC.

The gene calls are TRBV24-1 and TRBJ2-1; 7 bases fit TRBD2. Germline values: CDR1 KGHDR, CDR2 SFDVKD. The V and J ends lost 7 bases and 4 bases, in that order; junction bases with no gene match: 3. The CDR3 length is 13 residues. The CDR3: CATRGRAYNEQFF. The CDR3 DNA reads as TGTGCCACCAGAGGGAGGGCGTACAATGAGCAGTTCTTC.

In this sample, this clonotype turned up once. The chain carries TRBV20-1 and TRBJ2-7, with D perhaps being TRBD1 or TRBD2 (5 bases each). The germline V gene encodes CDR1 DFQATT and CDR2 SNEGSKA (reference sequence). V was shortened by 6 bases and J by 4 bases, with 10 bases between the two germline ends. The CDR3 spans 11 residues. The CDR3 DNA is TGCAGTGCGGGGACCGGGTACGAGCAGTACTTC. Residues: CSAGTGYEQYF.

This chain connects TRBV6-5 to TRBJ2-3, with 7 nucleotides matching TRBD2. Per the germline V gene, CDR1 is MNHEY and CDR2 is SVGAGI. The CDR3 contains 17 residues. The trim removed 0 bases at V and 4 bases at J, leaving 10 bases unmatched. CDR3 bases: TGTGCCAGCAGTTACTCGACGGTGGCGGGAGAGGCAGATACGCAGTATTTT. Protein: CASSYSTVAGEADTQYF.

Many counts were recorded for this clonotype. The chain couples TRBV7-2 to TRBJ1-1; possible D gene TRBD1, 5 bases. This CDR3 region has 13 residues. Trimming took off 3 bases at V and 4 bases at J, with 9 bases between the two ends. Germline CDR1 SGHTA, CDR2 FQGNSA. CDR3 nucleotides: TGTGCCAGCAGCTTCGGGGGAACCACTGAAGCTTTCTTT. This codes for CASSFGGTTEAFF.

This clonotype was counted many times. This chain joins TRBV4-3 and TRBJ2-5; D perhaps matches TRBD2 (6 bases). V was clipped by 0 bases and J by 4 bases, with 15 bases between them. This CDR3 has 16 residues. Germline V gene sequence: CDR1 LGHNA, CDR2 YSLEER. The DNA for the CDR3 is TGCGCCAGCAGCCAAGACAGACTCTCCGGGGGAGAGACCCAGTACTTC. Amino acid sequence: CASSQDRLSGGETQYF.

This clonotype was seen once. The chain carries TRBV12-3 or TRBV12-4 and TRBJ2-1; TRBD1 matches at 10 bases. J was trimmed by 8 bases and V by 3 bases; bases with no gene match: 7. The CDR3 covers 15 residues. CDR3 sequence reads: CASSFSGTGAHEQFF. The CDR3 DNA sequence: TGTGCCAGCAGTTTCTCCGGGACAGGGGCCCATGAGCAGTTCTTC.

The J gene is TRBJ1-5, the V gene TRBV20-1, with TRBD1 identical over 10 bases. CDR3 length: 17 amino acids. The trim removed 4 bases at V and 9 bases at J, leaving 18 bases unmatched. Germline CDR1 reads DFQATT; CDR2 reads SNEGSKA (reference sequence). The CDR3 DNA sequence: TGCAGTGCTAAGAGCCCTCACGGGACAGGGGAGTGGACGCCCCAGCATTTT. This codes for CSAKSPHGTGEWTPQHF.

The CDR3: CASRLYSGNNHNEQFF. The CDR3 nucleotides read TGTGCCAGCAGGCTGTATTCCGGGAATAACCACAATGAGCAGTTCTTC. The V gene is TRBV11-3, the J gene TRBJ2-1; D may be TRBD2 (5 bases). The CDR3 length is 16 residues. Trimming took off 6 bases at V and 5 bases at J, with 20 bases between the two ends. Germline V CDR1 and CDR2: SGHNT, YENEEA.

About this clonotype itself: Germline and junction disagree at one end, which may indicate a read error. The CDR3 DNA reads TGTGCCAGCAGCTACTGGAGCGGCCAAGAGACCCAGTACTTC. It specifies CASSYWSGQETQYF. V usage is TRBV6-6 and J usage is TRBJ2-5; TRBD2 might be the D (5 bases). The CDR3 contains 14 residues. Germline lookup yields CDR1 MNHNY and CDR2 SVGAGI (reference sequence).

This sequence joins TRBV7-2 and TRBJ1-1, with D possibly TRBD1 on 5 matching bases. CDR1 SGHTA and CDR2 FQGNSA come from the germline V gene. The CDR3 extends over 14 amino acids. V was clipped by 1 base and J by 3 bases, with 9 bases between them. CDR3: CASSLEGRYTEAFF. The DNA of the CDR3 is TGTGCCAGCAGCTTAGAGGGGAGGTACACTGAAGCTTTCTTT.

The CDR3 loop is CAWRDKIYEAGAETQYF. In nucleotides, the CDR3 is TGTGCCTGGAGGGACAAGATCTATGAAGCGGGAGCAGAGACCCAGTACTTC. V gene TRBV30 combines with J gene TRBJ2-5; 8 nucleotides line up with TRBD2. The junction had 16 bases not matched to a gene; V was cut back by 3 bases and J by 4 bases. CDR1 GTSNPN and CDR2 SVGIG come from the germline V gene (reference sequence). The CDR3 runs 17 residues.

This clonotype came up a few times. The CDR3 region has the DNA TGTGCCACGTTAGCGGGAGCCTCTGATACGCAGTATTTT. Translation: CATLAGASDTQYF. V and J are TRBV6-1 and TRBJ2-3; 9 bases align to TRBD2. From germline, CDR1 is MNHNS and CDR2 SASEGT. V shed 10 bases, J shed 6 bases, and the junction held 8 bases outside the gene matches. This CDR3 spans 13 amino acids.

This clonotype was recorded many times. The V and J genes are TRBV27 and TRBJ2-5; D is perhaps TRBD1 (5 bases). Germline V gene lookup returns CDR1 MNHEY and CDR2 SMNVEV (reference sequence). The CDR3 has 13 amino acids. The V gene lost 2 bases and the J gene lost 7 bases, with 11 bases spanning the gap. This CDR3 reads CASSLAPQGTQYF. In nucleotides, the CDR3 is TGTGCCAGCAGTTTAGCCCCCCAGGGGACCCAGTACTTC.

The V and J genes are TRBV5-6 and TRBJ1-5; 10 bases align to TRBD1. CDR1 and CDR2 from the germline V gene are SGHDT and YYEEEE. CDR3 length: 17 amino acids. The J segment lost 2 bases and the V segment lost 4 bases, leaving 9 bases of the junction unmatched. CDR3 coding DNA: TGTGCCAGCAGCCGGACAGGGGGGACAGTTGGCAATCAGCCCCAGCATTTT. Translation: CASSRTGGTVGNQPQHF.

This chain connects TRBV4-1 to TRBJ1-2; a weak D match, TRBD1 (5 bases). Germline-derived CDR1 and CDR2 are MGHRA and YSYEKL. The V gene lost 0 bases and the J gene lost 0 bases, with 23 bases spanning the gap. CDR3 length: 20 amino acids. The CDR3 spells CASSQDGVPAGRVANYGYTF. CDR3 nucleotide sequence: TGCGCCAGCAGCCAAGATGGGGTACCTGCTGGCAGGGTAGCTAACTATGGCTACACCTTC.

This CDR3 is CASSGGQGGVIQYF. CDR3 DNA sequence: TGTGCCAGCAGTGGGGGACAGGGTGGTGTGATTCAGTACTTC. The chain joins TRBV25-1 to TRBJ2-4; 9 bases agree with TRBD1. Trimming at V came to 4 bases and at J to 10 bases, leaving 8 bases not matched to a gene. Germline V CDR1 and CDR2: MGHDK, SYGVNS. The CDR3 totals 14 residues.

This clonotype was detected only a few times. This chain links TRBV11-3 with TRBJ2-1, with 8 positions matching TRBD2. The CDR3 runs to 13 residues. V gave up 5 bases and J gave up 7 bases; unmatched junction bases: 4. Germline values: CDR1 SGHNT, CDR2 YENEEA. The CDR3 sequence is CASSEGLVNEQFF. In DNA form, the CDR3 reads TGTGCCAGCAGCGAGGGACTAGTAAATGAGCAGTTCTTC.

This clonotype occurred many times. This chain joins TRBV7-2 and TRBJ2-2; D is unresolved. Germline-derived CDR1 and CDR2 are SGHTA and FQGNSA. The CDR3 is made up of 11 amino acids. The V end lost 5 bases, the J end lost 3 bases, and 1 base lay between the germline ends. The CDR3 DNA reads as TGTGCCAGCAGCCACACCGGGGAGCTGTTTTTT. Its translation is CASSHTGELFF.

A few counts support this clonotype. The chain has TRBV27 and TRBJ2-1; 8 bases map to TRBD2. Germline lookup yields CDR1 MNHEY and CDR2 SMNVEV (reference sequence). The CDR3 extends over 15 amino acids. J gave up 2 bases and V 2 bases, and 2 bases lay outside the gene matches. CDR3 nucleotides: TGTGCCAGCAGTTTAACGGGAGGGCCCTACAATGAGCAGTTCTTC. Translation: CASSLTGGPYNEQFF.

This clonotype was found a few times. The CDR3 region is CASSLAQGLSRHEQYF. The CDR3 nucleotides read TGCGCCAGCAGCTTGGCCCAGGGGTTAAGTAGGCACGAGCAGTACTTC. The chain recombines TRBV5-1 with TRBJ2-7; maybe TRBD1 (6 bases). Germline CDR1 reads SGHRS; CDR2 reads YFSETQ. V was cut by 0 bases and J by 5 bases, with 18 bases left in between. The CDR3 is 16 residues long.

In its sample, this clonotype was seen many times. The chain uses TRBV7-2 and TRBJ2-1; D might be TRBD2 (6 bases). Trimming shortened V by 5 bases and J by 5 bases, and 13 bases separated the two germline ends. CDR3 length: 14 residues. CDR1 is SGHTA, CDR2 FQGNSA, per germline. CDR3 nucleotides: TGTGCCAGCAGCCTAATGGGAGGACACAATGAGCAGTTCTTC. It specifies CASSLMGGHNEQFF.

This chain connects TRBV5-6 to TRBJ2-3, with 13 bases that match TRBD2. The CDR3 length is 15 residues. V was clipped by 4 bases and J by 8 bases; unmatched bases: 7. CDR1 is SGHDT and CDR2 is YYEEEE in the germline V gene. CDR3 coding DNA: TGTGCCAGCAGCCGAGGACTAGCGGGAGTTCTTACGCAGTATTTT. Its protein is CASSRGLAGVLTQYF.

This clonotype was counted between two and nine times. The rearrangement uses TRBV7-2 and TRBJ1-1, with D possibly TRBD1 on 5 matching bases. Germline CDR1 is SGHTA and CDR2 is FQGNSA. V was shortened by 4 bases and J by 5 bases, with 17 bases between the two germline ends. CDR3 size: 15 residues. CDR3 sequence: CASSSATGVRTEAFF. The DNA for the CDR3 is TGTGCCAGCAGCTCCGCTACAGGAGTTAGAACTGAAGCTTTCTTT.

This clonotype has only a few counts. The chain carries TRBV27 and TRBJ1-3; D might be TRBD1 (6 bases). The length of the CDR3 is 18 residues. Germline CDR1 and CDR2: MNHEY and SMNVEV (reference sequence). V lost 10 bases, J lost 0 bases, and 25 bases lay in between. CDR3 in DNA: TGTGCCACCAGCAGTTTATCCAGGGGCCTTATCTCTGGAAACACCATATATTTT. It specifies CATSSLSRGLISGNTIYF.

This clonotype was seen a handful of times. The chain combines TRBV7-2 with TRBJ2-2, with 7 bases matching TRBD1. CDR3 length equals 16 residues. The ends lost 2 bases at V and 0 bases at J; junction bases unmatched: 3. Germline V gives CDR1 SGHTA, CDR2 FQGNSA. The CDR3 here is CASSLTGTANTGELFF. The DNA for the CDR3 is TGTGCCAGCAGCTTAACAGGGACAGCGAACACCGGGGAGCTGTTTTTT.

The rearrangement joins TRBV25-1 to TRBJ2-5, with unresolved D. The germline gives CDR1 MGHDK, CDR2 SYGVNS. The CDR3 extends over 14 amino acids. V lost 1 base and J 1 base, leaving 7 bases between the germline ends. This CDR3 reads CASSEFAFQETQYF. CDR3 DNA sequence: TGTGCCAGCAGTGAATTTGCCTTCCAAGAGACCCAGTACTTC.

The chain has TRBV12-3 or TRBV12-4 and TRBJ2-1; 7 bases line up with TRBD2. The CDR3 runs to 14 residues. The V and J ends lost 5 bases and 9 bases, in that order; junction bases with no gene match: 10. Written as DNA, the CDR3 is TGTGCCAGCAGTACCTATGGGGGGGAGGTTGAGCAGTTCTTC. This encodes CASSTYGGEVEQFF.

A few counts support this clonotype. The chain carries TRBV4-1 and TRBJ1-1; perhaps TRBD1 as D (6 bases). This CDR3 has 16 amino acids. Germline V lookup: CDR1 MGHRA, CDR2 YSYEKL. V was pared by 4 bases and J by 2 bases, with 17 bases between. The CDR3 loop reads CASSPWAGALNTEAFF. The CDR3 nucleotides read TGCGCCAGCAGCCCTTGGGCAGGGGCCTTAAACACTGAAGCTTTCTTT.

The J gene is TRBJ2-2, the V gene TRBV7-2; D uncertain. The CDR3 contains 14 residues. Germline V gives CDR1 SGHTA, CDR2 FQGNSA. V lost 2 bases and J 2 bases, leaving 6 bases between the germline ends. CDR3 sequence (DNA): TGTGCCAGCAGCTTAATCGAAAACACCGGGGAGCTGTTTTTT. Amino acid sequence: CASSLIENTGELFF.